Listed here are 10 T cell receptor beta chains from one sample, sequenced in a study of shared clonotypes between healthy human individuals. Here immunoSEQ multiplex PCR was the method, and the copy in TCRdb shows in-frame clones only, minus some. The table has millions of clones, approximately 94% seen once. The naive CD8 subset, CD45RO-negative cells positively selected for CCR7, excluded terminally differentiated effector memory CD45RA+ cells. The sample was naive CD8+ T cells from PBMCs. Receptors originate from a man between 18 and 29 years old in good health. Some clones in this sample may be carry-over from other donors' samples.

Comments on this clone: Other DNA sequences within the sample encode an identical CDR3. The CDR3 DNA reads TGTGCCAGCAGCGTAAGTGGCGGGAGTTACAATGAGCAGTTCTTC. This translates into CASSVSGGSYNEQFF. The chain couples TRBV9 to TRBJ2-1, with 7 bases fitting TRBD2. The trim removed 1 base at V and 4 bases at J, leaving 5 bases unmatched. Germline CDR1 reads SGDLS; CDR2 reads YYNGEE. This CDR3 is built from 15 residues.

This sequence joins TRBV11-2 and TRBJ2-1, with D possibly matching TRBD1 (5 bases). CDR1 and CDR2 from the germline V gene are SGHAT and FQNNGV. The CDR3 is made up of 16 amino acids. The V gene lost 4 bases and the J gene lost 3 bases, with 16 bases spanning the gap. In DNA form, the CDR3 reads TGTGCCAGCAGCTCCAAGGGTTCAGGGTTCTACAATGAGCAGTTCTTC. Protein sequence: CASSSKGSGFYNEQFF. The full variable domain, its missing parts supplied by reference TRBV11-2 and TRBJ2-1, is EAGVAQSPRYKIIEKRQSVAFWCNPISGHATLYWYQQILGQGPKLLIQFQNNGVVDDSQLPKDRFSAERLKGVDSTLKIQPAKLEDSAVYLCASSSKGSGFYNEQFFGPGTRLTVL.

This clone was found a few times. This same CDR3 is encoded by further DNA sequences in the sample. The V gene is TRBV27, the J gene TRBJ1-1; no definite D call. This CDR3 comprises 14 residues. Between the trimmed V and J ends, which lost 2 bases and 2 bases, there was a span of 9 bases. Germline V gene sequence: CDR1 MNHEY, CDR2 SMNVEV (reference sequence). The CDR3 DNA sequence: TGTGCCAGCAGTTTACGGTGGGGTAACACTGAAGCTTTCTTT. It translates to CASSLRWGNTEAFF.

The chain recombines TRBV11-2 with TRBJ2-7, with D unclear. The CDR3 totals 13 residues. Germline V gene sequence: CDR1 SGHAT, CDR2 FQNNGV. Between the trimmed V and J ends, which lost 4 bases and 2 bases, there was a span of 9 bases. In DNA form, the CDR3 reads TGTGCCAGCAGCTCCGGCCAGACCTACGAGCAGTACTTC. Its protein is CASSSGQTYEQYF.

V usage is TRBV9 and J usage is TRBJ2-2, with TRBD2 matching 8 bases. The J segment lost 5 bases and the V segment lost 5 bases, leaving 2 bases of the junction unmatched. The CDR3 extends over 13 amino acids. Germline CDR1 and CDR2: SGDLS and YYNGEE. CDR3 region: CASRERETGELFF. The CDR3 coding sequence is TGTGCCAGCAGAGAGCGGGAGACCGGGGAGCTGTTTTTT.

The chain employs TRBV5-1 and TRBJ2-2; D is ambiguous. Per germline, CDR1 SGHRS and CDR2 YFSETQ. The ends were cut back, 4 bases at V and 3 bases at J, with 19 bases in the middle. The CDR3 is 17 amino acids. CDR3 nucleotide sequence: TGCGCCAGCAGCCCCCCGGTTATCGGGCGGCACACCGGGGAGCTGTTTTTT. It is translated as CASSPPVIGRHTGELFF.

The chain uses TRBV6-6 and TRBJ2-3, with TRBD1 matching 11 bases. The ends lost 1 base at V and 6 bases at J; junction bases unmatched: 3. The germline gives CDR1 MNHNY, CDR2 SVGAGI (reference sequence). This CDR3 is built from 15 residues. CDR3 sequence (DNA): TGTGCCAGCAGTTACTACCGGACAGGGGGCGATACGCAGTATTTT. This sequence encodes CASSYYRTGGDTQYF.

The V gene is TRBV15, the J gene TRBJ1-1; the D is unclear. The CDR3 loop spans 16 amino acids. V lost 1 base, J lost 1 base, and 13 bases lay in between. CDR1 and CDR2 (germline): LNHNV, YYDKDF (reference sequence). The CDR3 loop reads CATSRGRRTENTEAFF. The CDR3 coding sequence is TGTGCCACCAGCAGAGGACGTCGGACGGAGAACACTGAAGCTTTCTTT. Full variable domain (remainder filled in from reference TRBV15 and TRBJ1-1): DAMVIQNPRYQVTQFGKPVTLSCSQTLNHNVMYWYQQKSSQAPKLLFHYYDKDFNNEADTPDNFQSRRPNTSFCFLDIRSPGLGDTAMYLCATSRGRRTENTEAFFGQGTRLTVV.

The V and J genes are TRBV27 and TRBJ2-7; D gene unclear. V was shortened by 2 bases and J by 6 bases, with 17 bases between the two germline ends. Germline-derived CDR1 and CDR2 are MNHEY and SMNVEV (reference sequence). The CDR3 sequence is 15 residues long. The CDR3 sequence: CASSLVGLVSSEQYF. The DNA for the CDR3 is TGTGCCAGCAGTTTAGTGGGATTAGTATCTTCCGAGCAGTACTTC.

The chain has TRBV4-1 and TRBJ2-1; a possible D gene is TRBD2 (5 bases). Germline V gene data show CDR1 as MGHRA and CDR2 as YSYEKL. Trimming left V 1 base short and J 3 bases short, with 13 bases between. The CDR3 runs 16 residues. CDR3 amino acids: CASSQAAFRGYNEQFF. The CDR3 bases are TGCGCCAGCAGCCAAGCGGCCTTTCGGGGCTACAATGAGCAGTTCTTC.